This T cell receptor (beta chain) was observed in a study of T-cell memory formation after mild COVID-19. This clonotype turned up a few times. Germline CDR1 is SGHKS and CDR2 is YYEKEE (reference sequence). The V and J ends lost 5 bases and 0 bases respectively, with 15 bases between them. The CDR3 covers 15 residues. MiXCR was run by TCRdb on the 5' RACE reads, yielding one entry per CDR3 protein. The table has 98,000 or so distinct CDR3 sequences, over 15% seen once; the top ten hold about 6%. The chain combines TRBV5-5 with TRBJ2-7, with TRBD2 as a possible D gene (5 bases). This receptor was identified in a man younger than 30 who had mild COVID-19 (a few samples of this study predate the infection). Cell type and time point are not known. The sequencing sample was made of PBMCs or a T cell subset sorted from them (not recorded which). CDR3 bases: TGTGCCAGCAGTCGGGGTGTCATAAGCTCCTACGAGCAGTACTTC. It translates to CASSRGVISSYEQYF. Full variable domain (missing parts from reference TRBV5-5 and TRBJ2-7): DAGVTQSPTHLIKTRGQQVTLRCSPISGHKSVSWYQQVLGQGPQFIFQYYEKEERGRGNFPDRFSARQFPNYSSELNVNALLLGDSALYLCASSRGVISSYEQYFGPGTRLTVT.